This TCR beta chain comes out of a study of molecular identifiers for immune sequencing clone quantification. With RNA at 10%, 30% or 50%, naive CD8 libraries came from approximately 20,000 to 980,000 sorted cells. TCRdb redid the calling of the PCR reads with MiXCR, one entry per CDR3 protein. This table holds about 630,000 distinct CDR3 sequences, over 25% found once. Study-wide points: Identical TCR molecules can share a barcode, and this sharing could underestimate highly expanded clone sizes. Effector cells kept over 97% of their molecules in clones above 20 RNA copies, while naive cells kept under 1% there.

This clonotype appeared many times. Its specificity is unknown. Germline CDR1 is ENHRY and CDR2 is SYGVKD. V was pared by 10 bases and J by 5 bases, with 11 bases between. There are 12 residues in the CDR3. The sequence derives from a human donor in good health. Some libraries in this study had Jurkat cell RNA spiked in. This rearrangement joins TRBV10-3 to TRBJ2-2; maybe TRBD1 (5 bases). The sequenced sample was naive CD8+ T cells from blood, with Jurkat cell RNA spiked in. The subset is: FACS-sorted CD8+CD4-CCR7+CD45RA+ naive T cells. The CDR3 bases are TGTGCCACCATGACAGCAACCGGGGAGCTGTTTTTT. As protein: CATMTATGELFF.